A single sample gave rise to the 27 T cell receptor beta chains below, sequenced in a study of PD-1 blockade in classical Hodgkin lymphoma. Time point denoted: cycle 4 day 1 (C4D1), after more than five weeks of nivolumab. No patient escaped relapse after autologous stem cell transplantation, and brentuximab vedotin exposure varied. Sequencing was performed with immunoSEQ multiplex PCR; in TCRdb, only in-frame clones are kept and a portion is missing. The sample carries about 85,000 clones, 90% recorded once. Specimen: peripheral blood mononuclear cells (PBMCs), collected before the fourth cycle of nivolumab. The receptors originated from a human donor with classical Hodgkin lymphoma.

CDR3 sequence (DNA): TGTGCCAGTGGACCCGCTCAAGGGTTGGCTGAAGCTTTCTTT. Encoded protein: CASGPAQGLAEAFF. This chain uses TRBV19 with TRBJ1-1; D is undetermined. The V gene's germline CDR1 is LNHDA and CDR2 SQIVND (reference sequence). The CDR3 covers 14 residues. V was shortened by 8 bases and J by 6 bases, with 19 bases between the two germline ends. The entire variable domain, with the rest obtained from reference TRBV19 and TRBJ1-1, is as follows: DGGITQSPKYLFRKEGQNVTLSCEQNLNHDAMYWYRQDPGQGLRLIYYSQIVNDFQKGDIAEGYSVSREKKESFPLTVTSAQKNPTAFYLCASGPAQGLAEAFFGQGTRLTVV.

The rearrangement links TRBV5-6 to TRBJ1-2; D gene unclear. This CDR3 contains 14 residues. V was trimmed by 4 bases and J by 4 bases, leaving 14 bases between them. The germline gives CDR1 SGHDT, CDR2 YYEEEE. CDR3 sequence (DNA): TGTGCCAGCAGCCTCCCAGGAGGAGCCTATGGCTACACCTTC. Translation gives CASSLPGGAYGYTF.

V and J are TRBV30 and TRBJ1-2; possible D gene TRBD1, 5 bases. CDR1 and CDR2 (germline): GTSNPN, SVGIG (reference sequence). This CDR3 has 13 residues. Trimming cost V 4 bases and J 2 bases, with 11 bases left between them. DNA of the CDR3: TGTGCCTGGATAGAGGAGGGGAACTATGGCTACACCTTC. Translation gives CAWIEEGNYGYTF. Full variable domain (outside the CDR3, taken from reference TRBV30 and TRBJ1-2): SQTIHQWPATLVQPVGSPLSLECTVEGTSNPNLYWYRQAAGRGLQLLFYSVGIGQISSEVPQNLSASRPQDRQFILSSKKLLLSDSGFYLCAWIEEGNYGYTFGSGTRLTVV.

Only one count was recorded for this clone. The chain joins TRBV5-6 to TRBJ1-5; D gene unclear. V was trimmed by 0 bases and J by 3 bases, leaving 10 bases between them. The CDR3 has 15 residues. The germline gives CDR1 SGHDT, CDR2 YYEEEE. CDR3: CASSLAARYNQPQHF. The CDR3 coding sequence is TGTGCCAGCAGCTTGGCCGCGAGATACAATCAGCCCCAGCATTTT.

The rearrangement joins TRBV5-6 to TRBJ2-1, with 8 bases that match TRBD2. This CDR3 comprises 16 residues. With 4 bases clipped from V and 8 bases from J, the junction kept 14 bases outside the gene matches. Germline CDR1 is SGHDT and CDR2 is YYEEEE. Here the CDR3 reads CASSPSTSVGLDEQFF. As DNA, the CDR3 is TGTGCCAGCAGCCCGTCGACTAGCGTCGGTTTAGATGAGCAGTTCTTC.

The rearrangement joins TRBV6-6 to TRBJ1-2; 7 bases map to TRBD1. CDR3 length: 15 amino acids. The trim removed 2 bases at V and 4 bases at J, leaving 7 bases unmatched. Germline CDR1 is MNHNY and CDR2 is SVGAGI (reference sequence). Here the CDR3 reads CASSYAQGGGYGYTF. CDR3 bases: TGTGCCAGCAGTTACGCCCAGGGGGGGGGCTATGGCTACACCTTC.

This chain links TRBV28 with TRBJ1-1; D call uncertain. The germline gives CDR1 MDHEN, CDR2 SYDVKM. The CDR3 contains 12 residues. Between the trimmed V and J ends, which lost 3 bases and 8 bases, there was a span of 10 bases. CDR3 bases: TGTGCCAGCAGTTTGGCGCGGGAGGAAGCTTTCTTT. It translates to CASSLAREEAFF.

V usage is TRBV28 and J usage is TRBJ1-2; D is undetermined. Trimming stripped 5 bases from V and 3 bases from J, with 7 bases between. The CDR3 runs 12 residues. Germline V gives CDR1 MDHEN, CDR2 SYDVKM. In nucleotides, the CDR3 is TGTGCCAGCAGTCGGACCTACTATGGCTACACCTTC. Translation: CASSRTYYGYTF.

This chain joins TRBV6-1 and TRBJ1-4; D is unclear. CDR1 is MNHNS and CDR2 is SASEGT in the germline V gene. V gave up 11 bases and J gave up 2 bases, with 12 bases separating them. The CDR3 is made up of 13 amino acids. CDR3: CAVRRNTNEKLFF. The CDR3 DNA sequence: TGTGCCGTGCGGAGGAACACTAATGAAAAACTGTTTTTT.

The V gene is TRBV11-1, the J gene TRBJ2-2; 10 bases are shared with TRBD1. V was pared by 1 base and J by 5 bases, with 1 base of the junction left unmatched. The germline gives CDR1 SGHAT, CDR2 FQDESV (reference sequence). The CDR3 runs to 15 residues. The CDR3 bases are TGTGCCAGCAGCTTAGGGGGACAGGGGACCGGGGAGCTGTTTTTT. Its translation is CASSLGGQGTGELFF.

This chain joins TRBV5-1 and TRBJ2-2; the match to TRBD1 covers 7 bases. The V gene's germline CDR1 is SGHRS and CDR2 YFSETQ. This CDR3 comprises 14 residues. With V trimmed by 5 bases and J by 6 bases, 7 bases remained unmatched. CDR3 nucleotide sequence: TGCGCCAGCAGGGAAGACAGGGATCCCGGGGAGCTGTTTTTT. Translated, it gives CASREDRDPGELFF.

Here the CDR3 DNA reads TGTGCCAGCAGCCCCGCGGGGGGGCGGTGGGATACGCAGTATTTT. Encoded protein: CASSPAGGRWDTQYF. This chain joins TRBV7-3 and TRBJ2-3; 9 nucleotides agree with TRBD2. The CDR3 totals 15 residues. Germline V lookup: CDR1 SGHTA, CDR2 FQGTGA. J was trimmed by 6 bases and V by 5 bases; bases with no gene match: 9. The whole variable domain, filled in from reference TRBV7-3 and TRBJ2-3, reads GAGVSQTPSNKVTEKGKYVELRCDPISGHTALYWYRQSLGQGPEFLIYFQGTGAADDSGLPNDRFFAVRPEGSVSTLKIQRTERGDSAVYLCASSPAGGRWDTQYFGPGTRLTVL.

This clone occurred once. The rearrangement links TRBV7-2 to TRBJ2-7; D gene ambiguous. This CDR3 comprises 13 residues. Trimming took 1 base from V and 4 from J, leaving 8 bases between them. Germline CDR1 and CDR2: SGHTA and FQGNSA. The CDR3 spells CASSLGIAYEQYF. CDR3 nucleotide sequence: TGTGCCAGCAGCTTAGGAATAGCTTACGAGCAGTACTTC.

The chain joins TRBV27 to TRBJ2-3; TRBD2 matches 10 bases. Per the germline V gene, CDR1 is MNHEY and CDR2 is SMNVEV (reference sequence). V dropped 5 bases and J dropped 4; count of bases not matched to a gene: 9. There are 16 residues in the CDR3. CDR3 in amino acids: CASSVIAGGPPDTQYF. The CDR3 bases are TGTGCCAGCAGTGTAATAGCGGGGGGCCCCCCAGATACGCAGTATTTT.

The V and J genes are TRBV5-6 and TRBJ1-4; D may be TRBD1 (5 bases). The germline gives CDR1 SGHDT, CDR2 YYEEEE. CDR3 size: 13 residues. V lost 4 bases and J 6 bases, leaving 10 bases between the germline ends. This CDR3 reads CASSLGRYEKLFF. As DNA, the CDR3 is TGTGCCAGCAGCCTGGGACGGTATGAAAAACTGTTTTTT. Complete variable domain (other parts from reference TRBV5-6 and TRBJ1-4): DAGVTQSPTHLIKTRGQQVTLRCSPKSGHDTVSWYQQALGQGPQFIFQYYEEEERQRGNFPDRFSGHQFPNYSSELNVNALLLGDSALYLCASSLGRYEKLFFGSGTQLSVL.

The V gene is TRBV9, the J gene TRBJ2-1, with a possible D match to TRBD2 (5 bases). The germline V and J ends were trimmed by 5 bases and 5 bases, with 14 bases remaining between them. CDR3 length: 14 residues. Germline V gives CDR1 SGDLS, CDR2 YYNGEE. DNA for the CDR3: TGTGCCAGCAGTGCGACCGGAGCGGACAATGAGCAGTTCTTC. It specifies CASSATGADNEQFF. The full variable domain, in which reference TRBV9 and TRBJ2-1 provide the parts outside the CDR3, is DSGVTQTPKHLITATGQRVTLRCSPRSGDLSVYWYQQSLDQGLQFLIQYYNGEERAKGNILERFSAQQFPDLHSELNLSSLELGDSALYFCASSATGADNEQFFGPGTRLTVL.

V is TRBV29-1 and J is TRBJ1-1, with D possibly being TRBD1 (5 bases). Germline CDR1 SQVTM, CDR2 ANQGSEA. V was shortened by 7 bases and J by 7 bases, with 19 bases between the two germline ends. The CDR3 has 13 residues. The CDR3 sequence is CSASPGRDREAFF. The CDR3 DNA reads TGCAGCGCTAGCCCGGGGAGGGACCGTGAAGCTTTCTTT.

The V and J genes are TRBV6-5 and TRBJ2-2; D is perhaps TRBD1 (6 bases). Germline V gene data show CDR1 as MNHEY and CDR2 as SVGAGI. Trimming cost V 0 bases and J 7 bases, with 12 bases left between them. This CDR3 comprises 15 residues. CDR3 DNA: TGTGCCAGCAGTTACTCGCCTGGACAGAACGGGGAGCTGTTTTTT. Its translation is CASSYSPGQNGELFF.

The genes are TRBV19 and TRBJ1-5; D is possibly TRBD1 (6 bases). With 5 bases removed from V and 0 bases from J, the gap between germline ends came to 20 bases. CDR1 is LNHDA and CDR2 is SQIVND in the germline V gene (reference sequence). The CDR3 runs 18 residues. The chain's CDR3 is CASSYRPRGTFSNQPQHF. The DNA of the CDR3 is TGTGCCAGTAGTTACAGGCCGAGAGGGACATTTAGCAATCAGCCCCAGCATTTT.

V is TRBV4-2 and J is TRBJ2-7; D is unresolved. CDR1 is LGHNA and CDR2 is YNFKEQ in the germline V gene. Deletions cut 5 bases from V and 5 bases from J, with 19 bases between. CDR3 size: 15 residues. The CDR3 loop reads CASSSDGQLVHEQYF. The DNA of the CDR3 is TGTGCCAGCAGCTCAGACGGCCAGTTGGTCCACGAGCAGTACTTC.

J is TRBJ2-2 and V is TRBV28; 8 nucleotides agree with TRBD2. The CDR3 consists of 14 residues. V lost 6 bases, J lost 1 base, and 1 base stayed unmatched. Germline loops: CDR1 MDHEN, CDR2 SYDVKM. Here the CDR3 reads CASSRGGNTGELFF. CDR3 nucleotide sequence: TGTGCCAGCAGCCGGGGGGGGAACACCGGGGAGCTGTTTTTT.

With respect to this clone: This same CDR3 is encoded by further DNA sequences in the sample. This sequence joins TRBV27 and TRBJ1-2; perhaps TRBD1 as D (5 bases). This CDR3 is 16 amino acids long. Trimming shortened V by 5 bases and J by 8 bases, and 24 bases separated the two germline ends. Germline CDR1 and CDR2: MNHEY and SMNVEV (reference sequence). The CDR3 DNA follows: TGTGCCAGCAGTAGATTTAGTATGGGGGAAGGTTACGGCTACACCTTC. This encodes CASSRFSMGEGYGYTF.

V and J are TRBV6-5 and TRBJ1-5; D uncertain. V was pared by 0 bases and J by 2 bases, with 5 bases between. There are 14 residues in the CDR3. Germline CDR1 reads MNHEY; CDR2 reads SVGAGI. The CDR3 coding sequence is TGTGCCAGCAGTTACTCGACCGGCAATCAGCCCCAGCATTTT. As protein: CASSYSTGNQPQHF.

The chain carries TRBV25-1 and TRBJ2-5; D remains unclear. The CDR3 extends over 11 amino acids. Trimming left V 6 bases short and J 1 base short, with 3 bases between. Germline V gene sequence: CDR1 MGHDK, CDR2 SYGVNS. The CDR3 region has the DNA TGTGCCAGCAGAACCCAAGAGACCCAGTACTTC. The encoded protein is CASRTQETQYF.

The chain employs TRBV10-3 and TRBJ2-1; D is undetermined. The V gene lost 0 bases and the J gene lost 6 bases, with 3 bases spanning the gap. CDR3 length: 12 residues. Germline values: CDR1 ENHRY, CDR2 SYGVKD. CDR3: CAISESLNEQFF. The DNA of the CDR3 is TGTGCCATCAGTGAGTCGCTCAATGAGCAGTTCTTC.

The V gene is TRBV10-3, the J gene TRBJ2-1, with TRBD1 matching 9 bases. Germline-derived CDR1 and CDR2 are ENHRY and SYGVKD. J gave up 4 bases and V 2 bases, and 3 bases lay outside the gene matches. The CDR3 contains 15 residues. CDR3 nucleotide sequence: TGTGCCATCAGTGAGAGGGACAGGGTTTACAATGAGCAGTTCTTC. Amino acid sequence: CAISERDRVYNEQFF.

The rearrangement links TRBV19 to TRBJ1-2; D unresolved. The CDR3 sequence is 17 residues long. The germline V and J ends were trimmed by 2 bases and 2 bases, with 18 bases remaining between them. From germline, CDR1 is LNHDA and CDR2 SQIVND (reference sequence). Written as DNA, the CDR3 is TGTGCCAGTAGTATATTTGCGGCTGGCAGGCAGAACTATGGCTACACCTTC. It specifies CASSIFAAGRQNYGYTF.